This TCR beta chain came from a study of low-dose radiotherapy and immunotherapy resistance in tumors. TRAV- and TRBV-specific primers were used for first-strand cDNA, which covered alpha and beta chains. TCRs were put through around 20 PCR cycles of amplification with Phusion. A constant-region primer and the V-primer adapter served as the primer pair. TCRdb itself ran the reads through MiXCR, one entry per CDR3 protein. The repertoire consists of fewer than 90,000 distinct CDR3 sequences, with about 20% occurring once and the leading ten covering 5% to 7%. V lost 6 bases and J lost 8; bases outside the gene matches: 3. The CDR3 runs 12 residues. The germline gives CDR1 LNHDA, CDR2 SQIVND (reference sequence). Time point indicated: before trial treatment.

The genes are TRBV19 and TRBJ1-2, with 10 positions matching TRBD1. This receptor was taken from a male donor with prostate cancer. The starting material was PBMCs, obtained before treatment. The CDR3 loop is CASRETGGGYTF. DNA of the CDR3: TGTGCCAGTAGGGAGACAGGGGGCGGCTACACCTTC.